This record looks at one T cell receptor beta chain sequence and its context. Its matching antigen is unknown. Sequenced by immunoSEQ multiplex PCR; TCRdb stores in-frame clones only, minus some. The sample comprises roughly 140,000 clones, about 92% of which are singletons, and approximately 12% rests with the top ten. V was shortened by 2 bases and J by 8 bases, with 3 bases between the two germline ends. This CDR3 is built from 11 residues. Looked up from germline, CDR1 is SNHLY and CDR2 is FYNNEI. This record comes from a study of T cell responses to AZD1222 COVID-19 vaccine. Points from the study as a whole: Unmutated regions of variants are reportedly targeted by nearly half of spike-specific TCRs. Repertoire sampling occurred only after the peak T cell response.

This receptor was identified in an adult who had recovered from COVID-19. This chain uses TRBV2 with TRBJ2-2, with unresolved D. The starting material was peripheral blood, obtained after recovery from COVID-19. This CDR3 is CASSEMGELFF. The CDR3 DNA reads as TGTGCCAGCAGTGAAATGGGGGAGCTGTTTTTT.